Sequencing of this TCR beta chain was carried out in a study of CD8 T cells in ankylosing spondylitis. Trimming cost V 6 bases and J 1 base, with 15 bases left between them. The CDR3 consists of 16 residues. Molecular-barcoded quantitative 5'-RACE produced these TCR beta libraries. Using its own MiXCR run on the 5' RACE reads, TCRdb lists one record per CDR3 protein. The sample has around 770,000 distinct CDR3 sequences, 19% seen once. Study findings and constraints: Earlier reports found some motif variants in synovial fluid and blood in reactive arthritis. Reportedly, matched ankylosing spondylitis synovial fluid was significantly enriched for disease-linked clones. Seemingly characteristic of ankylosing spondylitis blood was a TCR beta motif consisting of about 8 highly homologous variants. CD8+ disease-linked clones were present at relatively low frequencies in blood.

This clonotype appeared a few times. Antigen: not known. Sequencing used blood, either unsorted or a sorted T cell fraction (not recorded which). The chain recombines TRBV12-3 or TRBV12-4 with TRBJ2-2; a possible D gene is TRBD1 (5 bases). The sequence was collected from a male donor with ankylosing spondylitis. DNA for the CDR3: TGTGCCAGCAGCGACCAGGGAAGGGGGAACACCGGGGAGCTGTTTTTT. Translation: CASSDQGRGNTGELFF.